This is a list of T cell receptor beta chains from one sample in a study of blood T cells in healthy people across ages. TCRdb passed the 5' RACE reads through MiXCR, listing each CDR3 protein once. The top ten clones hold 23% of a sample with 1.8 million or so distinct CDR3 sequences, around 40% of them seen once. The material sequenced was blood. Receptors originate from a human donor in good health. The CDR3 runs from the conserved cysteine through the conserved F or W. D genes are given only for firm matches. Clone sizes are given selectively: once, few, many, or a class where the clone is expanded.

j_call d_call clone_size v_call cdr3_nt cdr3_aa
TRBJ1-5 NA NA TRBV7-2 TGTGCCAGCAGCTTGGTAGGGGCCCCAAAAGATCAGCCCCAGCATTTT CASSLVGAPKDQPQHF
TRBJ2-1 NA few TRBV7-2 TGTGCCAGCAGCACAACCTCAGGCGGGGCCCGTAAGTTCTTC CASSTTSGGARKFF
TRBJ2-1 TRBD1 few TRBV10-3 TGTGCCATCAGTCCCGTGGTGGGACAGGGACTGAATGAGCAGTTCTTC CAISPVVGQGLNEQFF
TRBJ2-6 TRBD1 few TRBV20-1 TGCAGTGCCCTGGGACAGGTCCCTGCCTCTGGGGCCAACGTCCTGACTTTC CSALGQVPASGANVLTF
TRBJ1-1 NA NA TRBV10-3 TGTACCATCAGTGAGACACAGGTAGTTAACACTGAAGCTTTCTTT CTISETQVVNTEAFF
TRBJ2-1 NA NA TRBV3-1 TGTGCCAGCAGCCAAGGACTAGGCCGATACAATGAGCAGTTCTTC CASSQGLGRYNEQFF
TRBJ2-1 NA NA TRBV30 TGTGCCTGGACCAGGGGACCCTACAATGAGCAGTTCTTC CAWTRGPYNEQFF
TRBJ2-7 TRBD2 few TRBV15 TGTGCCACCAGCCCCAGTGCTAGCGGGTCCTACGAGCAGTACTTC CATSPSASGSYEQYF
TRBJ2-5 TRBD1 NA TRBV24-1 TGTGCCTCCAGTGATTTTAGTAGGACAGGGCAAGAGACCCAGTACTTC CASSDFSRTGQETQYF
TRBJ1-2 NA NA TRBV6-5 TGTGCCAGCAGTTACTCATCAGGGGCCGACGGCTACACCTTC CASSYSSGADGYTF
TRBJ1-2 NA few TRBV3-1 TGTGCCAGCAGCCAAGTGACAGGCTACTATGGCTACACCTTC CASSQVTGYYGYTF